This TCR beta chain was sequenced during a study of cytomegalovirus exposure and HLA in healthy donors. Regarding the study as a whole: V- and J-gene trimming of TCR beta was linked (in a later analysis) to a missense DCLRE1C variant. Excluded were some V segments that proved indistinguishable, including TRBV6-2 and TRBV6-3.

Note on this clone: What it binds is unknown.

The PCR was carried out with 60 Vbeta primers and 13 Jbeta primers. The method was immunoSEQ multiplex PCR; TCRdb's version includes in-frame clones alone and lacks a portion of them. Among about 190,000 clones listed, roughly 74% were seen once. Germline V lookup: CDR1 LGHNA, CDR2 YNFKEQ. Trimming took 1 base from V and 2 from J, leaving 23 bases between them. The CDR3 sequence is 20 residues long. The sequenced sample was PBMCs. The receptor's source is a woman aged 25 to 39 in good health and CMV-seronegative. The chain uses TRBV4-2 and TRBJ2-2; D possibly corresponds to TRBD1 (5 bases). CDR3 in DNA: TGTGCCAGCAGCCAAGGGGTGGGGCTACGTAGGCAGGTAAACACCGGGGAGCTGTTTTTT. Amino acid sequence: CASSQGVGLRRQVNTGELFF.